This T cell receptor beta chain was recorded in a study of shared clonotypes between healthy human individuals. Study results and limitations: Compared with memory subsets, naive subsets generally had larger estimated richness.

V was clipped by 6 bases and J by 2 bases, with 15 bases between them. Germline V gene sequence: CDR1 KGHSH, CDR2 LQKENI. The length of the CDR3 is 15 residues. CD45RO-negative cells were positively selected for CCR7, leaving out terminally differentiated effector memory CD45RA+ cells. About this clone: What it binds is unknown.

TCRdb's table, derived via immunoSEQ multiplex PCR, lists solely in-frame clones and lacks some. The sample includes around 1,900,000 clones, 85% to 95% of them seen just once. This chain joins TRBV18 and TRBJ2-3; D is unresolved. Material for sequencing was naive CD8+ T cells from PBMCs. The receptor's source is a man between 18 and 29 years old in good health. Some clones in this sample may be carry-over from other donors' samples. The CDR3 is CASSTGPYDTDTQYF. Here the CDR3 DNA reads TGTGCCAGCTCTACGGGCCCTTACGACACAGATACGCAGTATTTT.